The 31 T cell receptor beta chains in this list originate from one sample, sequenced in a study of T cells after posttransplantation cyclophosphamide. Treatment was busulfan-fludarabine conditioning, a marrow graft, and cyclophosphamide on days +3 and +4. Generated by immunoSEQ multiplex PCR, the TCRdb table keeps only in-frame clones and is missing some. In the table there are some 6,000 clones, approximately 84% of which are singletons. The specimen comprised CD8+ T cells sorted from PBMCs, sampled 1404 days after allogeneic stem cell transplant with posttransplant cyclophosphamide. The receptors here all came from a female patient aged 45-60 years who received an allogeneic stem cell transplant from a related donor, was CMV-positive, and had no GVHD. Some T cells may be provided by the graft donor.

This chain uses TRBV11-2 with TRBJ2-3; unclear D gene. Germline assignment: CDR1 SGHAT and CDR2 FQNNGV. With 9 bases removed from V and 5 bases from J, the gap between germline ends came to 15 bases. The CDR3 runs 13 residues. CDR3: CASKETVQDTQYF. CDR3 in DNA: TGTGCCAGTAAGGAGACCGTTCAAGATACGCAGTATTTT.

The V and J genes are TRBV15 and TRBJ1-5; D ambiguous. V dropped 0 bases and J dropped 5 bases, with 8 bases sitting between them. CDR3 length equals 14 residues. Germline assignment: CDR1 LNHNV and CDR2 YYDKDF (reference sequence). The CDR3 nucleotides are TGTGCCACCAGCAGAGATGGCGGCTATCAGCCCCAGCATTTT. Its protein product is CATSRDGGYQPQHF. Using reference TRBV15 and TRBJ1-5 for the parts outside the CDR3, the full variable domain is DAMVIQNPRYQVTQFGKPVTLSCSQTLNHNVMYWYQQKSSQAPKLLFHYYDKDFNNEADTPDNFQSRRPNTSFCFLDIRSPGLGDTAMYLCATSRDGGYQPQHFGDGTRLSIL.

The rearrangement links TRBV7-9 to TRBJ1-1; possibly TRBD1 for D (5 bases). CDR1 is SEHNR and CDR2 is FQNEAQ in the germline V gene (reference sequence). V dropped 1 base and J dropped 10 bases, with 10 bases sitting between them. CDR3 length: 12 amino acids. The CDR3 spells CASSLGGEGAFF. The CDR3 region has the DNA TGTGCCAGCAGCTTAGGAGGGGAGGGAGCTTTCTTT.

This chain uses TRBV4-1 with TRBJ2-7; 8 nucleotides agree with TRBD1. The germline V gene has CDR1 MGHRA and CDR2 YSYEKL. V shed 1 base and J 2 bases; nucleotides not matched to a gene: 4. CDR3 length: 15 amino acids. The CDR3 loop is CASSQALQGAYEQYF. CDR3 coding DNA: TGCGCCAGCAGCCAAGCCCTACAGGGGGCCTACGAGCAGTACTTC.

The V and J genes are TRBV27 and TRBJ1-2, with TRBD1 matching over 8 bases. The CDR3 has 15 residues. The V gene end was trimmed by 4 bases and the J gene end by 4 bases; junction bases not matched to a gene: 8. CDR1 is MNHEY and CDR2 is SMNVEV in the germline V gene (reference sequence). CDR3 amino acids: CASSSPAGGGYGYTF. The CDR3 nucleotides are TGTGCCAGCAGTTCCCCCGCAGGGGGCGGCTATGGCTACACCTTC.

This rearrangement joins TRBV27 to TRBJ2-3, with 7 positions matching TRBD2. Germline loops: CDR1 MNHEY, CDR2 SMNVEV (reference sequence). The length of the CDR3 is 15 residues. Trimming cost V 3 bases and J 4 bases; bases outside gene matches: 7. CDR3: CASSFGITSADTQYF. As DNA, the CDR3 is TGTGCCAGCAGTTTTGGTATTACTAGCGCAGATACGCAGTATTTT.

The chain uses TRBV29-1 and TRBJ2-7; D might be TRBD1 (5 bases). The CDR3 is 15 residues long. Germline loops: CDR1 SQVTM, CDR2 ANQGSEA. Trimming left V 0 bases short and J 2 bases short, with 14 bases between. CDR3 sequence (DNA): TGCAGCGTTGAAGATCCAGGCAGGGCCGCCTACGAGCAGTACTTC. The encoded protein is CSVEDPGRAAYEQYF.

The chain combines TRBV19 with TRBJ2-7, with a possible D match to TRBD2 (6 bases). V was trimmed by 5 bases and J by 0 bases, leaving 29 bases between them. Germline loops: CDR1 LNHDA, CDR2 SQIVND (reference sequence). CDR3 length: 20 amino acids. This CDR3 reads CASSSPGRTAGPRSSYEQYF. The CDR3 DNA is TGTGCCAGTAGTTCTCCGGGAAGAACGGCGGGACCGCGGAGCTCCTACGAGCAGTACTTC. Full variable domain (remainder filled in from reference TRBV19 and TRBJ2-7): DGGITQSPKYLFRKEGQNVTLSCEQNLNHDAMYWYRQDPGQGLRLIYYSQIVNDFQKGDIAEGYSVSREKKESFPLTVTSAQKNPTAFYLCASSSPGRTAGPRSSYEQYFGPGTRLTVT.

The CDR3 region is CASSYDSQETQYF. The CDR3 nucleotides read TGTGCCAGCAGTTACGACAGCCAAGAGACCCAGTACTTC. The J gene is TRBJ2-5, the V gene TRBV6-6; tentative D call: TRBD1 (5 bases). Trimming cost V 2 bases and J 1 base, with 5 bases left between them. Germline lookup yields CDR1 MNHNY and CDR2 SVGAGI (reference sequence). This CDR3 contains 13 residues.

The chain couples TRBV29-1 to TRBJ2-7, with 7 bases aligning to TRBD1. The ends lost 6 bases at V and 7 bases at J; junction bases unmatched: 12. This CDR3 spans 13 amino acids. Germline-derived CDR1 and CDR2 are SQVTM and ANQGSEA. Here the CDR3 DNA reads TGCAGCGTCCCGCAGGGGGATTTGAGGGAGCAGTACTTC. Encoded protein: CSVPQGDLREQYF.

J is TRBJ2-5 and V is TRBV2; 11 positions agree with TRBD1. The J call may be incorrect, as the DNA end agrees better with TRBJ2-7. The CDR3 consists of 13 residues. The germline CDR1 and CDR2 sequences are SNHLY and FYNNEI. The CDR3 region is CASWGQGGYEQYF. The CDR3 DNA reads TGTGCCAGCTGGGGACAGGGGGGATACGAGCAGTACTTC.

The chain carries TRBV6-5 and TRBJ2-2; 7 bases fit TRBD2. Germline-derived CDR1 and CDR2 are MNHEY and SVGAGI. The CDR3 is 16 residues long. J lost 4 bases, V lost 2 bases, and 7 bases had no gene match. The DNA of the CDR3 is TGTGCCAGCAGTTACGCAACGGGAGGAGGCACCGGGGAGCTGTTTTTT. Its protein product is CASSYATGGGTGELFF.

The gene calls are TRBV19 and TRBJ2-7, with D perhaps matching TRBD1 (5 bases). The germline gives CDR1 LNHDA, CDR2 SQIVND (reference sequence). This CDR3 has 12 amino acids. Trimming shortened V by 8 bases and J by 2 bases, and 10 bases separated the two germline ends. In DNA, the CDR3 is TGTGCCAGTGAAGACAGAGCCTACGAGCAGTACTTC. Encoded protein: CASEDRAYEQYF. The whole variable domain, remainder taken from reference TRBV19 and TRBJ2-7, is DGGITQSPKYLFRKEGQNVTLSCEQNLNHDAMYWYRQDPGQGLRLIYYSQIVNDFQKGDIAEGYSVSREKKESFPLTVTSAQKNPTAFYLCASEDRAYEQYFGPGTRLTVT.

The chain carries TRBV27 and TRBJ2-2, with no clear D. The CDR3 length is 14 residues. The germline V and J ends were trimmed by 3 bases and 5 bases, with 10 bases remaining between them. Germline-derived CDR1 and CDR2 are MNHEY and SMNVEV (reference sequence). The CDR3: CASSFPGYTGELFF. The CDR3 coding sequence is TGTGCCAGCAGTTTCCCAGGCTATACCGGGGAGCTGTTTTTT.

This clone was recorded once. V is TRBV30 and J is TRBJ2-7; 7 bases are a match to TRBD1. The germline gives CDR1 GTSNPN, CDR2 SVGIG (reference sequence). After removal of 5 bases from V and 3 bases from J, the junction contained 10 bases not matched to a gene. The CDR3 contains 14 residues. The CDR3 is CAWAGTVTVYEQYF. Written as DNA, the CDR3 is TGTGCCTGGGCCGGGACAGTTACCGTCTACGAGCAGTACTTC.

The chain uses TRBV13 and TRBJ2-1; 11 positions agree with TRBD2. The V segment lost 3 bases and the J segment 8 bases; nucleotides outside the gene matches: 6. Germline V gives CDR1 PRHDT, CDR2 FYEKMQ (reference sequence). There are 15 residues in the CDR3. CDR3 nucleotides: TGTGCCAGCAGCTTTTCTAGCGGGAGGTATCATGAGCAGTTCTTC. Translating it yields CASSFSSGRYHEQFF.

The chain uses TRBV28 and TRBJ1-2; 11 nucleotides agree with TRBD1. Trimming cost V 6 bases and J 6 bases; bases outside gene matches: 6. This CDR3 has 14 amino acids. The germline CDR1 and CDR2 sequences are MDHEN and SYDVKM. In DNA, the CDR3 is TGTGCCAGCAGGGGGGACAGGGGGGCTAATGGCTACACCTTC. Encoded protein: CASRGDRGANGYTF.

CDR3 sequence: CSVEDDGRDDNEQFF. The CDR3 DNA reads as TGCAGCGTTGAAGATGATGGGCGGGACGACAATGAGCAGTTCTTC. The genes are TRBV29-1 and TRBJ2-1; D is possibly TRBD2 (6 bases). CDR1 is SQVTM, CDR2 ANQGSEA, per germline. The V and J ends lost 0 bases and 5 bases respectively, with 14 bases between them. The length of the CDR3 is 15 residues.

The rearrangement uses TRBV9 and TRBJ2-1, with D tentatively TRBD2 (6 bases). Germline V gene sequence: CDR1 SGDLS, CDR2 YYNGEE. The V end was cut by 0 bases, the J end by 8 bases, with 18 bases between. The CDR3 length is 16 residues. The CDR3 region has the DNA TGTGCCAGCAGCGTAGCATGGGCGGGGCGATCGGATGAGCAGTTCTTC. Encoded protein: CASSVAWAGRSDEQFF. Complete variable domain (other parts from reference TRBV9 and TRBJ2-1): DSGVTQTPKHLITATGQRVTLRCSPRSGDLSVYWYQQSLDQGLQFLIQYYNGEERAKGNILERFSAQQFPDLHSELNLSSLELGDSALYFCASSVAWAGRSDEQFFGPGTRLTVL.

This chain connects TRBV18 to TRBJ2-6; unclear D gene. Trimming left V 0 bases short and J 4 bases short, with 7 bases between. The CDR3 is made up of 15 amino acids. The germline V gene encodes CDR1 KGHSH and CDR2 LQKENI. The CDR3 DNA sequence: TGTGCCAGCTCACCACCGAGGTTAGGGGCCAACGTCCTGACTTTC. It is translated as CASSPPRLGANVLTF.

This CDR3 reads CASSLSTTNEQFF. For the CDR3, the DNA is TGTGCCAGCAGTTTATCAACAACCAATGAGCAGTTCTTC. The chain is built from TRBV27 and TRBJ2-1, with D hard to call. The V end was cut by 0 bases, the J end by 6 bases, with 6 bases between. This CDR3 spans 13 amino acids. Germline CDR1 reads MNHEY; CDR2 reads SMNVEV (reference sequence).

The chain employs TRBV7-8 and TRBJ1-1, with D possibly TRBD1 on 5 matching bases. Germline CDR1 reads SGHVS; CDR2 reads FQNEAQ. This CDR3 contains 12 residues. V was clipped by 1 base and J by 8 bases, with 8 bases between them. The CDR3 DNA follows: TGTGCCAGCAGCTTAGTTGGGGGGGAAGCTTTCTTT. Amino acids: CASSLVGGEAFF.

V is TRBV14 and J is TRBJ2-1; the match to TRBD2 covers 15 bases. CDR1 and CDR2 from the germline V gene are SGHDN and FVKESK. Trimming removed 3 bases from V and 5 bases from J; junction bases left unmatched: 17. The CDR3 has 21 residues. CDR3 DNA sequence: TGTGCCAGCAGCCACACCACACCCGGACTAGCGGGAGGGCCCTGGGACAATGAGCAGTTCTTC. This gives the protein CASSHTTPGLAGGPWDNEQFF.

The CDR3: CASSLTQREENEQFF. The CDR3 DNA is TGTGCCAGCAGCTTAACCCAGCGGGAGGAGAATGAGCAGTTCTTC. V gene TRBV7-9 combines with J gene TRBJ2-1, with 9 nucleotides matching TRBD2. Trimming took 2 bases from V and 7 from J; bases not matched to a gene: 6. Per germline, CDR1 SEHNR and CDR2 FQNEAQ (reference sequence). The CDR3 contains 15 residues.

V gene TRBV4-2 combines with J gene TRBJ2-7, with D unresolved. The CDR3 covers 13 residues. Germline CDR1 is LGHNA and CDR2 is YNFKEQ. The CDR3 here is CFSKQKTAYEQYF. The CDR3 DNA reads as TGTTTTAGCAAGCAAAAGACGGCATACGAGCAGTACTTC.

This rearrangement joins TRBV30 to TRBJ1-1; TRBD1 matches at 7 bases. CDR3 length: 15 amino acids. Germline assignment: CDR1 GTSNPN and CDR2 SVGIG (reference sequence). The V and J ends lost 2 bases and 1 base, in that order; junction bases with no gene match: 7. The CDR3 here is CAWSIPGQKNTEAFF. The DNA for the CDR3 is TGTGCCTGGAGTATTCCGGGACAGAAGAACACTGAAGCTTTCTTT.

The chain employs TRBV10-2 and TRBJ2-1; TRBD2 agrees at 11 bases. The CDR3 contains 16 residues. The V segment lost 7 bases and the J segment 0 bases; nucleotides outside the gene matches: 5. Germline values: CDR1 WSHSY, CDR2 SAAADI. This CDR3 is CASIGTSGSSYNEQFF. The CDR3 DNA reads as TGCGCCAGCATAGGGACTAGCGGCAGCTCCTACAATGAGCAGTTCTTC.

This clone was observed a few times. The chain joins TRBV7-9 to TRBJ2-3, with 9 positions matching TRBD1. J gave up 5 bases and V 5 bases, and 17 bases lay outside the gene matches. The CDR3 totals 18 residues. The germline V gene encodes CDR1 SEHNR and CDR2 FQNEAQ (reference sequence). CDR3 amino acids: CASSPRLGQGPFEDTQYF. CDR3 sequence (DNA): TGTGCCAGCAGCCCACGCCTGGGACAGGGTCCCTTCGAAGATACGCAGTATTTT.

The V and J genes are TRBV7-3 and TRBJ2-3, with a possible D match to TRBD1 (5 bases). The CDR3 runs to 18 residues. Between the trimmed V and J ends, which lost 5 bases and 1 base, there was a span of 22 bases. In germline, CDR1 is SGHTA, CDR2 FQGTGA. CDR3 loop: CASSQTRQTPRGTDTQYF. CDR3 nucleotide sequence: TGTGCCAGCAGCCAGACCCGACAGACCCCCCGGGGCACAGATACGCAGTATTTT. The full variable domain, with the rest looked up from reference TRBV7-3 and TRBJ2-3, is GAGVSQTPSNKVTEKGKYVELRCDPISGHTALYWYRQSLGQGPEFLIYFQGTGAADDSGLPNDRFFAVRPEGSVSTLKIQRTERGDSAVYLCASSQTRQTPRGTDTQYFGPGTRLTVL.

CDR3 sequence (DNA): TGTGCCAGCAGCTTAGGACTAGCGGCCTACAATGAGCAGTTCTTC. This encodes CASSLGLAAYNEQFF. V usage is TRBV11-1 and J usage is TRBJ2-1; 9 bases align to TRBD2. Trimming cost V 1 base and J 2 bases; bases outside gene matches: 0. Germline assignment: CDR1 SGHAT and CDR2 FQDESV (reference sequence). The CDR3 runs 15 residues. Filled out from reference TRBV11-1 and TRBJ2-1, the complete variable domain reads EAEVAQSPRYKITEKSQAVAFWCDPISGHATLYWYRQILGQGPELLVQFQDESVVDDSQLPKDRFSAERLKGVDSTLKIQPAELGDSAMYLCASSLGLAAYNEQFFGPGTRLTVL.

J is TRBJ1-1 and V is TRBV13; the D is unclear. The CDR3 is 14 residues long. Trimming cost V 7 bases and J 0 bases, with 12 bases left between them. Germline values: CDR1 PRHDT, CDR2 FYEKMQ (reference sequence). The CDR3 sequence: CASTLRGMNTEAFF. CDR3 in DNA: TGTGCCAGCACCTTGAGAGGAATGAACACTGAAGCTTTCTTT.